This T cell receptor (beta chain) was sequenced in a study of post-analysis software for immune sequencing data. Every TCR beta cDNA library bore unique molecular identifiers. One entry per CDR3 protein, called by TCRdb with MiXCR from the PCR reads. The repertoire holds hundreds of thousands of distinct CDR3 sequences, with over 45% as singletons. The sequenced sample was blood. This TCR was recovered from a girl aged 2-10 years with multiple sclerosis.

CDR3 DNA sequence: TGCAGTGCCCGACACGGGACTAGCGGGAGAAATGAGCAGTTCTTC. Its translation: CSARHGTSGRNEQFF. The chain couples TRBV20-1 to TRBJ2-1, with 14 nucleotides matching TRBD2. The CDR3 extends over 15 amino acids. V gave up 6 bases and J gave up 7 bases; unmatched junction bases: 8. Germline V lookup: CDR1 DFQATT, CDR2 SNEGSKA (reference sequence).